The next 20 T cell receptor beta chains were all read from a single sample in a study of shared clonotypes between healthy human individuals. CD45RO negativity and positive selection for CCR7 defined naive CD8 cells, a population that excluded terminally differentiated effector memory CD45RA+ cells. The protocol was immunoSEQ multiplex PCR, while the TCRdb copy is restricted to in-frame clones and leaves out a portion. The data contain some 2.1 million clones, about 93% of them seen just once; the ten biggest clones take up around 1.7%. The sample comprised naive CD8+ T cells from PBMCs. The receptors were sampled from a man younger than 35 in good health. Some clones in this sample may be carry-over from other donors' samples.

In DNA, the CDR3 is TGTGCCAGAAGCTTGGCGGGACACCTATATAGCAATCAGCCCCAGCATTTT. Amino acids: CARSLAGHLYSNQPQHF. The V and J genes are TRBV5-3 and TRBJ1-5; D may be TRBD1 (6 bases). TRBV5-3 is flagged as an ORF with uncertain function. The CDR3 sequence is 17 residues long. Deletions cut 0 bases from V and 0 bases from J, with 13 bases between.

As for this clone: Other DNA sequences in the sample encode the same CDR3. CDR3 region: CASSWTSGSYEQYF. In DNA form, the CDR3 reads TGTGCCAGCAGTTGGACTAGCGGGAGTTACGAGCAGTACTTC. The J gene is TRBJ2-7, the V gene TRBV27; 13 nucleotides align to TRBD2. J lost 4 bases, V lost 4 bases, and 1 base had no gene match. The CDR3 sequence is 14 residues long. Germline V gene data show CDR1 as MNHEY and CDR2 as SMNVEV (reference sequence).

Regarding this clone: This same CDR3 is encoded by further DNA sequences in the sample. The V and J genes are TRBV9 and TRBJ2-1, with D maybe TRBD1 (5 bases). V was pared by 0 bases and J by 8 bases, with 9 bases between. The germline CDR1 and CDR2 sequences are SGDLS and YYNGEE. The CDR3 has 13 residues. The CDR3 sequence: CASSVVARDEQFF. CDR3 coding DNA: TGTGCCAGCAGCGTAGTAGCCAGGGATGAGCAGTTCTTC.

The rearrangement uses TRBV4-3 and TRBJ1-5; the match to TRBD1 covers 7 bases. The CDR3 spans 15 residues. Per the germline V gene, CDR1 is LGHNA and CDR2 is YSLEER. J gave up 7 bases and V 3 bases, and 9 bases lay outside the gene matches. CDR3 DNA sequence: TGCGCCAGCAGCCAGATCAGACAGGGTCAGCAGCCCCAGCATTTT. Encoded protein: CASSQIRQGQQPQHF.

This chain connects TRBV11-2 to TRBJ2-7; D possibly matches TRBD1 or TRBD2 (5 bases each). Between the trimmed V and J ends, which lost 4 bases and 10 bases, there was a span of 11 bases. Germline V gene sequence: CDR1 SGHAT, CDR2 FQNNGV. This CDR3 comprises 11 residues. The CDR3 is CASSSGGGQYF. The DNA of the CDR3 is TGTGCCAGCAGCTCCGGTGGGGGACAGTACTTC.

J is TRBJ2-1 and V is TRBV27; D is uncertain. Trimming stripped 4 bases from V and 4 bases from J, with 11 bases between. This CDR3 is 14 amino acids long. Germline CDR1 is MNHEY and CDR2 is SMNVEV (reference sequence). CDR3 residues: CASSSVLSYNEQFF. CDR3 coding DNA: TGTGCCAGCAGTTCCGTTCTCTCTTACAATGAGCAGTTCTTC.

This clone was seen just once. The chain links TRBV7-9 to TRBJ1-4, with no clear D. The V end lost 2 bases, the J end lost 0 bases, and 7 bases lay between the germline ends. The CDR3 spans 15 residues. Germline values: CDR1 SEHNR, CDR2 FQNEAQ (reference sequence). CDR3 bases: TGTGCCAGCAGCTTATCGACTGCAACTAATGAAAAACTGTTTTTT. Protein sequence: CASSLSTATNEKLFF.

In nucleotides, the CDR3 is TGTGCCAGCAGCTTAGTGTCGGGGACTAGTACTGAAGCTTTCTTT. As protein: CASSLVSGTSTEAFF. V is TRBV7-2 and J is TRBJ1-1, with a possible D match to TRBD1 (5 bases). CDR1 and CDR2 (germline): SGHTA, FQGNSA. V lost 1 base, J lost 5 bases, and 14 bases lay in between. The CDR3 runs to 15 residues.

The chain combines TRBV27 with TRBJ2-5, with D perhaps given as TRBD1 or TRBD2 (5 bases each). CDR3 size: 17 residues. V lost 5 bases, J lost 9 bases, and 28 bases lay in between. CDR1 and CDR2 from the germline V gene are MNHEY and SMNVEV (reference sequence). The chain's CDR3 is CASSPFAGTDFTRAQYF. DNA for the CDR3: TGTGCCAGCAGTCCCTTTGCTGGGACCGACTTTACCCGGGCCCAGTACTTC.

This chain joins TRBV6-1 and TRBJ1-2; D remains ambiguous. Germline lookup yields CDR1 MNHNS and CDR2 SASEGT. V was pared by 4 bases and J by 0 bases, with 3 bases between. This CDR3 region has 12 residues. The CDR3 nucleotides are TGTGCCAGCAGTGGAGCTAACTATGGCTACACCTTC. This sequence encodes CASSGANYGYTF.

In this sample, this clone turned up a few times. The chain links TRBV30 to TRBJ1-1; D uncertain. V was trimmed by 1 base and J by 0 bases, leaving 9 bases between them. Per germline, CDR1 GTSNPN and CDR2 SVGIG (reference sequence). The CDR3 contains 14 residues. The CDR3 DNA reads TGTGCCTGGAGTGGAGGACGGATGAACACTGAAGCTTTCTTT. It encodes CAWSGGRMNTEAFF.

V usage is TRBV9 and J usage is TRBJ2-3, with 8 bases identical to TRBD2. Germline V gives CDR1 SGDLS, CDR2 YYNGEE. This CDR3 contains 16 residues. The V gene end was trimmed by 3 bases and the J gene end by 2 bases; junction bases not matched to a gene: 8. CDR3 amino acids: CASSGSREVDTDTQYF. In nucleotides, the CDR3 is TGTGCCAGCAGCGGTTCGCGGGAGGTTGACACAGATACGCAGTATTTT.

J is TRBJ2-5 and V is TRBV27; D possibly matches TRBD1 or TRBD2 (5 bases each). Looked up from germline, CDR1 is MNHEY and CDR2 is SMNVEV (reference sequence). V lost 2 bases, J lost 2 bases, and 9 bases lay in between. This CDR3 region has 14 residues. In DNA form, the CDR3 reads TGTGCCAGCAGTTTAACGTGGGGGCAAGAGACCCAGTACTTC. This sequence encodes CASSLTWGQETQYF.

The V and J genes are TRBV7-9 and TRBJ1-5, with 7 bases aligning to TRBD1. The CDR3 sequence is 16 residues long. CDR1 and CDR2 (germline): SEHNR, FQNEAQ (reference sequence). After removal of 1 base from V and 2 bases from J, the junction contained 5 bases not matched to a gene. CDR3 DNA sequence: TGTGCCAGCAGCTTAGGGACAGGCATAGGCAATCAGCCCCAGCATTTT. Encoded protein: CASSLGTGIGNQPQHF.

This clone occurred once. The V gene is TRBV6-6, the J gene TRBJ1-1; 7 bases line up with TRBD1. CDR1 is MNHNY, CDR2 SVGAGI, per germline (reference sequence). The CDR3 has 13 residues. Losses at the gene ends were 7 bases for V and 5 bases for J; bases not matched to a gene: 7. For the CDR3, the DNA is TGTGCCAGCATACAGGGGCGCGGGACTGAAGCTTTCTTT. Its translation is CASIQGRGTEAFF.

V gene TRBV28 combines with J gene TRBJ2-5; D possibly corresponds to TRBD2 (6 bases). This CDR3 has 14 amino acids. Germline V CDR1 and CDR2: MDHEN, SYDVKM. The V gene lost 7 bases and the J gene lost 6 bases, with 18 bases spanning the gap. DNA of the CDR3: TGTGCCAGCAATACCAAGGGACTTAGGCAGACCCAGTACTTC. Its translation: CASNTKGLRQTQYF.

CDR3 loop: CASSIVEDEQFF. CDR3 coding DNA: TGTGCCAGTAGTATAGTCGAGGATGAGCAGTTCTTC. V usage is TRBV19 and J usage is TRBJ2-1, with D uncertain. The CDR3 sequence is 12 residues long. Trimming pared 1 base from V and 8 bases from J, leaving 6 bases between. Germline CDR1 reads LNHDA; CDR2 reads SQIVND (reference sequence).

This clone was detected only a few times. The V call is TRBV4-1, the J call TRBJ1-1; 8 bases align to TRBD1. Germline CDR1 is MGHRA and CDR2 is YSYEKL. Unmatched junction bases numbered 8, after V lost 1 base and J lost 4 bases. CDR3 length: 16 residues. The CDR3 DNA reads TGCGCCAGCAGCCAAGTGTACAGGGGGGAGCGCACTGAAGCTTTCTTT. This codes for CASSQVYRGERTEAFF.

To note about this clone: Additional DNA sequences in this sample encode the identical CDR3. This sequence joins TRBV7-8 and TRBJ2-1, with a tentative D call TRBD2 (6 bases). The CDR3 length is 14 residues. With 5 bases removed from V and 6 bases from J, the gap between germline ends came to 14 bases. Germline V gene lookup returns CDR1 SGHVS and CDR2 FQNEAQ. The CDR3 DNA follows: TGTGCCAGCAGCCTCGCGGGGCGGGGCAATGAGCAGTTCTTC. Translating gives CASSLAGRGNEQFF.

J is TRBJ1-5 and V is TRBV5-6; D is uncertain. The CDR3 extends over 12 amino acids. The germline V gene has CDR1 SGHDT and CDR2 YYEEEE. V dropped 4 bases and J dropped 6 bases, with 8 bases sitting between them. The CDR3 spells CASSVSGQPQHF. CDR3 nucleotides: TGTGCCAGCAGCGTATCAGGTCAGCCCCAGCATTTT.